This TCR beta chain was recovered during a study of blood T cell repertoires in COVID-19. Study-wide context: Material from acute and convalescent COVID-19 was sourced from the United States, Italy and Spain.

Original processing notes: Researchers report that nucleated cell counts were estimated from reference gene primer amplification. Profiled with immunoSEQ multiplex PCR; TCRdb holds only in-frame clones, not every one. Clone size and the V and J calls come from that table; the DNA yielded D and trimming. The sample lists roughly 86,000 clones, roughly 86% occurring once. The count of this clone is one. This CDR3 has 14 amino acids. Germline CDR1 MDHEN, CDR2 SYDVKM. Unmatched junction bases numbered 3, after V lost 4 bases and J lost 5 bases. The chain carries TRBV28 and TRBJ1-1; 11 bases are shared with TRBD1. The sequenced sample consisted of peripheral blood. The sequence came from a man in his forties or fifties with active or convalescent COVID-19. The CDR3 region is CASSSGQGDTEAFF. DNA of the CDR3: TGTGCCAGCAGTTCGGGACAGGGGGATACTGAAGCTTTCTTT.